One sample yielded the 24 T cell receptor beta chains listed below, sequenced in a study of shared clonotypes between healthy human individuals (dated by TCRdb to 2018 to 2020). Preparation of the library involved the immunoSEQ multiplex PCR assay. TCRdb retrieved this table from immuneACCESS and kept in-frame rearrangements only. Not all clones are present; in checked studies, unresolved V genes account for under half, and no reason is known for the remainder. The sample records 1.5 million to 1.9 million clones, around 98% of which are singletons. The ten largest clones capture 0.4% to 0.55% of the sample. The sample taken for sequencing was naive CD4+ T cells sorted from blood. What this sample's cell subset or site label stands for: CD45RA+ positively selected. Receptors were obtained from a man aged 25 to 40 in good health.

The rearrangement links TRBV29-1 to TRBJ2-1, with D perhaps matching TRBD1 (6 bases). The germline V gene has CDR1 SQVTM and CDR2 ANQGSEA. V lost 8 bases, J lost 4 bases, and 18 bases lay in between. The length of the CDR3 is 14 residues. The CDR3 nucleotides read TGCAGCTTAGTTACCGGGACACCTTACAATGAGCAGTTCTTC. Protein sequence: CSLVTGTPYNEQFF.

Only one count was recorded for this clone. This sequence joins TRBV29-1 and TRBJ2-6, with 11 bases lining up with TRBD2. CDR1 and CDR2 (germline): SQVTM, ANQGSEA. Trimming removed 7 bases from V and 0 bases from J; junction bases left unmatched: 2. This CDR3 region has 15 residues. CDR3 residues: CSATSGSSGANVLTF. CDR3 sequence (DNA): TGCAGCGCCACTAGCGGGAGCTCTGGGGCCAACGTCCTGACTTTC.

This chain joins TRBV2 and TRBJ1-2; 8 bases agree with TRBD1. CDR3 size: 13 residues. CDR1 and CDR2 (germline): SNHLY, FYNNEI. With 5 bases clipped from V and 5 bases from J, the junction kept 4 bases outside the gene matches. The CDR3 nucleotides read TGTGCCAGCAGTCCCGGGACAGGATATGGCTACACCTTC. The encoded protein is CASSPGTGYGYTF.

J is TRBJ2-1 and V is TRBV28; 7 nucleotides line up with TRBD1. The CDR3 runs 15 residues. CDR1 is MDHEN and CDR2 is SYDVKM in the germline V gene. V lost 2 bases to trimming and J lost 2 bases; unmatched junction nucleotides: 3. The CDR3 region is CASSLADRTYNEQFF. The CDR3 DNA follows: TGTGCCAGCAGTTTAGCGGACAGGACCTACAATGAGCAGTTCTTC. The variable domain in full, completed from reference TRBV28 and TRBJ2-1, reads DVKVTQSSRYLVKRTGEKVFLECVQDMDHENMFWYRQDPGLGLRLIYFSYDVKMKEKGDIPEGYSVSREKKERFSLILESASTNQTSMYLCASSLADRTYNEQFFGPGTRLTVL.

The V gene is TRBV2, the J gene TRBJ1-4, with D uncertain. This CDR3 is built from 12 residues. Germline-derived CDR1 and CDR2 are SNHLY and FYNNEI. V shed 10 bases and J shed 3 bases, with 9 bases lying between them. CDR3 sequence reads: CAISRPNEKLFF. The CDR3 DNA is TGTGCCATCTCACGACCTAATGAAAAACTGTTTTTT.

The chain employs TRBV7-8 and TRBJ2-2, with TRBD2 matching over 12 bases. Germline V lookup: CDR1 SGHVS, CDR2 FQNEAQ. The CDR3 consists of 16 residues. After removal of 5 bases from V and 3 bases from J, the junction contained 4 bases not matched to a gene. CDR3 nucleotides: TGTGCCAGCAGCGGGCGACTAGCGGGGGACACCGGGGAGCTGTTTTTT. This gives the protein CASSGRLAGDTGELFF.

The chain is built from TRBV5-6 and TRBJ2-3, with 13 bases matching TRBD2. V trimming: 4 bases; J trimming: 3 bases; junction bases outside the gene matches: 2. This CDR3 has 15 amino acids. Germline V gene sequence: CDR1 SGHDT, CDR2 YYEEEE. CDR3 amino acids: CASSRGLAGTDTQYF. The CDR3 DNA reads TGTGCCAGCAGCCGGGGACTAGCGGGAACAGATACGCAGTATTTT.

V usage is TRBV5-4 and J usage is TRBJ2-7, with 14 positions matching TRBD2. Germline CDR1 SGHNT, CDR2 YYREEE (reference sequence). The CDR3 length is 19 residues. J was trimmed by 3 bases and V by 0 bases; bases with no gene match: 11. CDR3 DNA: TGTGCCAGCAGCTTGGAGTACCCCGGGGGGACTAGCGGGAGCTACGAGCAGTACTTC. It yields the protein CASSLEYPGGTSGSYEQYF. Based on the CDR3 plus reference TRBV5-4 and TRBJ2-7, the full variable domain is ETGVTQSPTHLIKTRGQQVTLRCSSQSGHNTVSWYQQALGQGPQFIFQYYREEENGRGNFPPRFSGLQFPNYSSELNVNALELDDSALYLCASSLEYPGGTSGSYEQYFGPGTRLTVT.

The rearrangement uses TRBV28 and TRBJ2-7; D is undetermined. Per the germline V gene, CDR1 is MDHEN and CDR2 is SYDVKM. The CDR3 is 14 amino acids. Deletions cut 8 bases from V and 3 bases from J, with 17 bases between. The CDR3 is CASVQGSVFYEQYF. CDR3 bases: TGTGCCAGCGTTCAAGGGTCAGTCTTCTACGAGCAGTACTTC.

The V call is TRBV7-9, the J call TRBJ1-1; D might be TRBD1 (5 bases). The CDR3 extends over 13 amino acids. Between the trimmed V and J ends, which lost 1 base and 4 bases, there was a span of 7 bases. Germline assignment: CDR1 SEHNR and CDR2 FQNEAQ (reference sequence). The CDR3 reads CASSLGQFTEAFF. For the CDR3, the DNA is TGTGCCAGCAGCTTAGGACAGTTCACTGAAGCTTTCTTT.

This clone was detected once. The chain joins TRBV27 to TRBJ2-3; D gene uncertain. This CDR3 is built from 14 residues. Trimming removed 4 bases from V and 4 bases from J, with 12 bases in between. From germline, CDR1 is MNHEY and CDR2 SMNVEV (reference sequence). The CDR3 here is CASSSPLRADTQYF. The CDR3 DNA follows: TGTGCCAGCAGTTCCCCTCTGAGAGCAGATACGCAGTATTTT.

The genes are TRBV10-2 and TRBJ2-7; a possible D gene is TRBD2 (6 bases). The V gene's germline CDR1 is WSHSY and CDR2 SAAADI. With 6 bases removed from V and 0 bases from J, the gap between germline ends came to 15 bases. The CDR3 runs 15 residues. This CDR3 reads CASRDTGDSSYEQYF. CDR3 in DNA: TGCGCCAGCAGGGATACGGGAGATTCCTCCTACGAGCAGTACTTC.

The chain recombines TRBV11-3 with TRBJ1-2, with D possibly matching TRBD1 (5 bases). This CDR3 contains 17 residues. With 2 bases removed from V and 3 bases from J, the gap between germline ends came to 19 bases. Germline CDR1 reads SGHNT; CDR2 reads YENEEA. The CDR3 coding sequence is TGTGCCAGCAGCTTATCACTCCCAACGGGCAGGGACTATGGCTACACCTTC. This codes for CASSLSLPTGRDYGYTF. The entire variable domain, with the rest obtained from reference TRBV11-3 and TRBJ1-2, is as follows: EAGVVQSPRYKIIEKKQPVAFWCNPISGHNTLYWYLQNLGQGPELLIRYENEEAVDDSQLPKDRFSAERLKGVDSTLKIQPAELGDSAVYLCASSLSLPTGRDYGYTFGSGTRLTVV.

The rearrangement joins TRBV5-1 to TRBJ2-3, with TRBD1 matching 8 bases. V was clipped by 4 bases and J by 3 bases; unmatched bases: 4. CDR1 SGHRS and CDR2 YFSETQ come from the germline V gene. The CDR3 spans 14 residues. This CDR3 reads CASSQTGVTDTQYF. The CDR3 region has the DNA TGCGCCAGCAGCCAGACAGGGGTGACAGATACGCAGTATTTT.

The chain combines TRBV4-1 with TRBJ2-2; no clear D gene. There are 14 residues in the CDR3. The germline gives CDR1 MGHRA, CDR2 YSYEKL. Trimming left V 4 bases short and J 5 bases short, with 11 bases between. The CDR3: CASSLDLLTGELFF. CDR3 nucleotides: TGCGCCAGCAGCCTAGACTTATTAACCGGGGAGCTGTTTTTT.

The chain uses TRBV30 and TRBJ2-7; D unresolved. The CDR3 covers 16 residues. In germline, CDR1 is GTSNPN, CDR2 SVGIG (reference sequence). V dropped 0 bases and J dropped 7 bases, with 22 bases sitting between them. CDR3 protein: CAWSVPTAEPTWEQYF. Here the CDR3 DNA reads TGTGCCTGGAGTGTCCCTACGGCCGAACCTACTTGGGAGCAGTACTTC.

On this clone: The sample carries other DNA sequences with the same CDR3. The V and J genes are TRBV9 and TRBJ2-3; TRBD2 aligns across 7 bases. The CDR3 is made up of 14 amino acids. V was pared by 2 bases and J by 2 bases, with 2 bases of the junction left unmatched. The germline CDR1 and CDR2 sequences are SGDLS and YYNGEE. The CDR3 spells CASSVAGDTDTQYF. The CDR3 DNA reads TGTGCCAGCAGCGTTGCGGGGGACACAGATACGCAGTATTTT.

The chain uses TRBV4-3 and TRBJ1-4; the D gene is possibly TRBD1 (5 bases). The germline gives CDR1 LGHNA, CDR2 YSLEER. The CDR3 is made up of 15 amino acids. Trimming shortened V by 2 bases and J by 3 bases, and 10 bases separated the two germline ends. The CDR3 DNA sequence: TGCGCCAGCAGCCAACTGGGGACCCCTAATGAAAAACTGTTTTTT. This gives the protein CASSQLGTPNEKLFF.

The genes are TRBV4-3 and TRBJ2-3, with D uncertain. The CDR3 has 14 amino acids. Trimming removed 2 bases from V and 8 bases from J, with 14 bases in between. Germline CDR1 reads LGHNA; CDR2 reads YSLEER. In DNA form, the CDR3 reads TGCGCCAGCAGCCAAAAAGGCCGTGGGGTTACGCAGTATTTT. It yields the protein CASSQKGRGVTQYF.

As DNA, the CDR3 is TGTGCCAGCATCGAGGTACAGCGGGGCACAGATACGCAGTATTTT. It yields the protein CASIEVQRGTDTQYF. The rearrangement links TRBV6-8 to TRBJ2-3, with a tentative D call TRBD2 (6 bases). This CDR3 is built from 15 residues. V lost 7 bases and J 1 base, leaving 15 bases between the germline ends. Germline V gene sequence: CDR1 MNHGY, CDR2 SAAAGT.

The V call is TRBV9, the J call TRBJ1-2, with D possibly matching TRBD1 (5 bases). This CDR3 spans 15 amino acids. Per germline, CDR1 SGDLS and CDR2 YYNGEE. V gave up 4 bases and J gave up 2 bases, with 15 bases separating them. This CDR3 is CASSLGVTANYGYTF. The CDR3, as DNA: TGTGCCAGCAGCCTAGGGGTGACAGCGAACTATGGCTACACCTTC.

The chain has TRBV7-2 and TRBJ2-5; D is unclear. Germline values: CDR1 SGHTA, CDR2 FQGNSA. V was clipped by 3 bases and J by 5 bases, with 7 bases between them. This CDR3 comprises 12 residues. The CDR3 nucleotides read TGTGCCAGCAGCTTGGCGTTTGAGACCCAGTACTTC. Its protein is CASSLAFETQYF.

The rearrangement joins TRBV14 to TRBJ2-7; the D is unclear. CDR3 length: 14 residues. CDR1 and CDR2 from the germline V gene are SGHDN and FVKESK. V lost 4 bases, J lost 5 bases, and 15 bases lay in between. The CDR3 DNA follows: TGTGCCAGCAGCCGTCTGGGGTGGTCCGACGAGCAGTACTTC. Amino acids: CASSRLGWSDEQYF. Drawing the rest from reference TRBV14 and TRBJ2-7, the complete variable domain is EAGVTQFPSHSVIEKGQTVTLRCDPISGHDNLYWYRRVMGKEIKFLLHFVKESKQDESGMPNNRFLAERTGGTYSTLKVQPAELEDSGVYFCASSRLGWSDEQYFGPGTRLTVT.

As DNA, the CDR3 is TGTGCCAGCTCGTCCACAGGAGGCGGTACCGGGGAGCTGTTTTTT. It encodes CASSSTGGGTGELFF. The chain recombines TRBV18 with TRBJ2-2; D is perhaps TRBD1 or TRBD2 (5 bases each). The length of the CDR3 is 15 residues. Trimming took 6 bases from V and 5 from J, leaving 16 bases between them. CDR1 is KGHSH, CDR2 LQKENI, per germline.